Each of the 17 T cell receptor beta chains below was sequenced from the same sample in a study of T-cell memory formation after mild COVID-19. TCRdb re-called the 5' RACE reads with MiXCR, one entry per CDR3 protein. In the table there are about 420,000 distinct CDR3 sequences, 23% of which are singletons. The sequenced sample was PBMCs or a T cell subset sorted from them (not recorded which). These receptors came from an adult woman who had mild COVID-19 (a few samples of this study predate the infection). Cell type and time point are not known.

V is TRBV21-1 and J is TRBJ2-3. TRBV21-1 represents a pseudogene. This CDR3 has 17 residues. In DNA form, the CDR3 reads TGTGCCAGCAGCAAAAAGGCGGTACCGACCGGCACAGATACGCAGTATTTT. Translating it yields CASSKKAVPTGTDTQYF.

This clonotype was seen more than once but under ten times. V is TRBV30 and J is TRBJ2-3; D is perhaps TRBD1 (6 bases). The CDR3 is 15 amino acids. The V end was cut by 2 bases, the J end by 2 bases, with 14 bases between. Germline assignment: CDR1 GTSNPN and CDR2 SVGIG (reference sequence). The CDR3 coding sequence is TGTGCCTGGAGTCGTGACAGGACCTACACAGATACGCAGTATTTT. This gives the protein CAWSRDRTYTDTQYF.

The count of this clonotype is one. This CDR3 reads CASSEGPRTYEQYF. The CDR3, as DNA: TGTGCCAGCAGCGAGGGACCGCGGACCTACGAGCAGTACTTC. This sequence joins TRBV5-6 and TRBJ2-7; possibly TRBD1 or TRBD2 for D (5 bases each). This CDR3 has 14 residues. Germline lookup yields CDR1 SGHDT and CDR2 YYEEEE. Trimming stripped 4 bases from V and 2 bases from J, with 13 bases between.

The chain is built from TRBV14 and TRBJ2-2; no clear D gene. Trimming removed 5 bases from V and 1 base from J, with 8 bases in between. The germline CDR1 and CDR2 sequences are SGHDN and FVKESK. The CDR3 is made up of 14 amino acids. This chain's CDR3 is CASSVYRNTGELFF. The CDR3, as DNA: TGTGCCAGCAGCGTCTACAGGAACACCGGGGAGCTGTTTTTT.

The chain uses TRBV7-9 and TRBJ2-1; D unclear. V was trimmed by 0 bases and J by 5 bases, leaving 14 bases between them. This CDR3 has 16 amino acids. Germline values: CDR1 SEHNR, CDR2 FQNEAQ (reference sequence). CDR3 region: CASSLAYGLADNEQFF. CDR3 DNA sequence: TGTGCCAGCAGCTTAGCCTACGGGTTAGCCGACAATGAGCAGTTCTTC.

The chain joins TRBV12-3 or TRBV12-4 to TRBJ2-1; D unresolved. The CDR3 covers 14 residues. V was cut by 3 bases and J by 5 bases, with 11 bases left in between. The CDR3 protein is CASSFGGNHNEQFF. The DNA for the CDR3 is TGTGCCAGCAGTTTCGGTGGGAACCACAATGAGCAGTTCTTC.

This clonotype was counted between two and nine times. The V gene is TRBV9, the J gene TRBJ1-4, with 8 bases identical to TRBD1. Germline-derived CDR1 and CDR2 are SGDLS and YYNGEE. The J segment lost 5 bases and the V segment lost 3 bases, leaving 9 bases of the junction unmatched. CDR3 length: 16 residues. CDR3 coding DNA: TGTGCCAGCAGCGGAAGACAGGGGAAGAAGAATGAAAAACTGTTTTTT. The encoded protein is CASSGRQGKKNEKLFF.

J is TRBJ2-2 and V is TRBV11-2, with 9 bases matching TRBD1. CDR1 SGHAT and CDR2 FQNNGV come from the germline V gene. This CDR3 comprises 15 residues. With 3 bases clipped from V and 3 bases from J, the junction kept 2 bases outside the gene matches. The CDR3 spells CASSFGQGYTGELFF. The DNA for the CDR3 is TGTGCCAGCAGCTTCGGACAGGGGTACACCGGGGAGCTGTTTTTT.

This chain uses TRBV20-1 with TRBJ2-7; 7 nucleotides align to TRBD1. This CDR3 is built from 14 residues. The ends lost 4 bases at V and 1 base at J; junction bases unmatched: 7. Germline assignment: CDR1 DFQATT and CDR2 SNEGSKA (reference sequence). In DNA form, the CDR3 reads TGCAGTGCTAAAGGACAGGTAGGATCCTACGAGCAGTACTTC. Amino acids: CSAKGQVGSYEQYF.

The chain carries TRBV14 and TRBJ2-7; D might be TRBD1 or TRBD2, each matching 6 bases. The CDR3 runs to 12 residues. The V end was cut by 3 bases, the J end by 6 bases, with 9 bases between. CDR1 and CDR2 (germline): SGHDN, FVKESK. The chain's CDR3 is CASSHPGAEQYF. DNA for the CDR3: TGTGCCAGCAGCCACCCGGGGGCCGAGCAGTACTTC.

With respect to this clonotype: Germline and junction disagree at one end, which may indicate a read error. The chain uses TRBV12-3 or TRBV12-4 and TRBJ2-3; no reliable D call. There are 15 residues in the CDR3. In nucleotides, the CDR3 is TGTGCCAGAAGTTTGCGGATCCCTAGCACAGATACGCAGTATTTT. Translated, it gives CARSLRIPSTDTQYF.

CDR3 region: CASSYELLVSGRNYGYTF. The DNA of the CDR3 is TGTGCCAGCAGTTACGAGCTTTTAGTTTCAGGACGGAACTATGGCTACACCTTC. V is TRBV6-6 and J is TRBJ1-2; D remains ambiguous. The CDR3 spans 18 residues. The V and J ends lost 2 bases and 2 bases respectively, with 21 bases between them. Germline CDR1 is MNHNY and CDR2 is SVGAGI (reference sequence).

The chain joins TRBV5-1 to TRBJ2-7, with D maybe TRBD2 (6 bases). V gave up 2 bases and J gave up 5 bases, with 17 bases separating them. There are 15 residues in the CDR3. From germline, CDR1 is SGHRS and CDR2 YFSETQ. The CDR3 sequence is CASSFSVAGPNEQYF. The DNA for the CDR3 is TGCGCCAGCAGCTTTAGCGTGGCGGGACCCAACGAGCAGTACTTC.

This clonotype has just a few counts. This chain links TRBV10-3 with TRBJ2-3; tentatively, D is TRBD1 or TRBD2 (5 bases each). The length of the CDR3 is 15 residues. CDR1 and CDR2 (germline): ENHRY, SYGVKD. Between the trimmed V and J ends, which lost 0 bases and 4 bases, there was a span of 11 bases. CDR3 nucleotide sequence: TGTGCCATCAGTGAGTCGAACGGGGCGGCAGATACGCAGTATTTT. This translates into CAISESNGAADTQYF.

The chain has TRBV29-1 and TRBJ1-1; D unresolved. The germline V gene encodes CDR1 SQVTM and CDR2 ANQGSEA. V gave up 0 bases and J gave up 6 bases, with 11 bases separating them. This CDR3 spans 13 amino acids. The CDR3 is CSVEDNRIAEAFF. The DNA for the CDR3 is TGCAGCGTTGAAGATAATCGGATAGCTGAAGCTTTCTTT.

The sample holds a few counts of this clonotype. The V and J genes are TRBV20-1 and TRBJ2-7; D unclear. Germline assignment: CDR1 DFQATT and CDR2 SNEGSKA (reference sequence). The CDR3 runs 14 residues. V was clipped by 3 bases and J by 2 bases, with 14 bases between them. CDR3 in DNA: TGCAGTGCTAGTTACCGGGCCTTCACCTACGAGCAGTACTTC. Protein sequence: CSASYRAFTYEQYF.

This clonotype has more than one count but fewer than ten. The genes are TRBV2 and TRBJ2-1; maybe TRBD2 (6 bases). Germline CDR1 is SNHLY and CDR2 is FYNNEI. This CDR3 is 15 amino acids long. CDR3 region: CANKKLAGGDNEQFF. The CDR3 coding sequence is TGTGCTAACAAAAAACTAGCAGGAGGCGACAATGAGCAGTTCTTC.